A selection of T cell receptor beta chains follows, all from one sample in a study of beta chain features in type 1 diabetes. Assay used: immunoSEQ multiplex PCR; TCRdb lists only in-frame clones, some missing. Among approximately 250,000 clones listed, roughly an eighth were seen once. The sample was naive CD4+ T cells from blood. These receptor sequences come from a woman aged 40 to 50 in good health. Each CDR3 is given with its conserved first and last residue. D genes are given only for firm matches. Where a row states a size, it is once, few, many or the class of an expanded clone; other rows omit it.

TRBV19	TRBJ2-3	TRBD1	NA	CASSKPGQSSDTQYF	TGTGCCAGTAGCAAACCGGGACAGTCATCAGATACGCAGTATTTT
TRBV7-9	TRBJ2-3	NA	NA	CASTLSLGAPTSTDTQYF	TGTGCCAGCACTCTTAGTTTGGGAGCTCCGACCAGCACAGATACGCAGTATTTT
TRBV7-2	TRBJ1-6	NA	NA	CASSFGGSSPLHF	TGTGCCAGCAGCTTCGGGGGTAGTTCACCCCTCCACTTT
TRBV7-8	TRBJ2-5	TRBD2	few	CASSLGLAGLQETQYF	TGTGCCAGCAGCTTAGGACTAGCGGGGCTCCAAGAGACCCAGTACTTC
TRBV5-6	TRBJ2-3	TRBD1	NA	CASSLNRGLDTQYF	TGTGCCAGCAGCTTGAACAGGGGGTTAGATACGCAGTATTTT
TRBV11-2	TRBJ2-5	NA	few	CASSLVASQETQYF	TGTGCCAGCAGCTTAGTAGCTAGCCAAGAGACCCAGTACTTC
TRBV4-2	TRBJ2-5	TRBD1	NA	CASSQTGSETQYF	TGTGCCAGCAGCCAGACAGGGTCGGAGACCCAGTACTTC
TRBV27	TRBJ1-5	NA	NA	CASSLVPNQPQHF	TGTGCCAGCAGTTTAGTTCCTAATCAGCCCCAGCATTTT
TRBV14	TRBJ2-1	TRBD1	NA	CASSQRTGQAYNEQFF	TGTGCCAGCAGCCAAAGGACAGGGCAGGCCTACAATGAGCAGTTCTTC
TRBV19	TRBJ2-2	NA	NA	CASWGTLQGPNTGELFF	TGTGCCAGTTGGGGGACCTTACAGGGACCAAACACCGGGGAGCTGTTTTTT
TRBV6-5	TRBJ1-3	NA	NA	CASSRSFSSGNTIYF	TGTGCCAGCAGTAGGAGCTTCAGCTCTGGAAACACCATATATTTT
TRBV19	TRBJ2-7	NA	NA	CASSVRTTYEQYF	TGTGCCAGTAGCGTCCGGACTACCTACGAGCAGTACTTC
TRBV18	TRBJ1-1	NA	few	CASSLTIYTEAFF	TGTGCCAGCTCACTGACTATTTACACTGAAGCTTTCTTT
TRBV28	TRBJ2-2	NA	few	CASSGGTAPWAGELFF	TGTGCCAGCAGCGGGGGTACGGCACCTTGGGCCGGGGAGCTGTTTTTT
TRBV7-2	TRBJ1-2	NA	few	CASSPSGRFYGYTF	TGTGCCAGCAGCCCGTCCGGGAGGTTTTATGGCTACACCTTC
TRBV5-1	TRBJ1-2	TRBD1	NA	CASSLAWGTGVDDWSYTF	TGCGCCAGCAGCTTGGCCTGGGGGACAGGTGTGGACGACTGGAGCTACACCTTC
TRBV9	TRBJ1-5	NA	NA	CASSVGGGQPQHF	TGTGCCAGCAGCGTAGGCGGGGGGCAGCCCCAGCATTTT
TRBV4-1	TRBJ2-2	NA	NA	CASSHPQGLTGELFF	TGCGCCAGCAGCCATCCCCAGGGCCTCACCGGGGAGCTGTTTTTT
TRBV7-2	TRBJ2-7	NA	NA	CASSLVGGLEQYF	TGTGCCAGCAGCTTAGTGGGGGGGCTCGAGCAGTACTTC
TRBV4-3	TRBJ2-7	TRBD2	few	CASSQGAGGAWEQYF	TGCGCCAGCAGCCAAGGGGCCGGGGGGGCTTGGGAGCAGTACTTC
TRBV9	TRBJ2-1	TRBD2	many	CASSSGGTSGSTEQFF	TGTGCCAGCAGCTCGGGGGGGACTAGTGGTTCCACTGAGCAGTTCTTC
TRBV7-9	TRBJ2-4	NA	NA	CASSPDYKNIQYF	TGTGCCAGCAGCCCAGACTATAAAAACATTCAGTACTTC
TRBV2	TRBJ1-2	NA	few	CASSGGSYGYTF	TGTGCCAGCTCGGGGGGGTCCTATGGCTACACCTTC
TRBV9	TRBJ2-2	NA	few	CASTPRSPQIGELFF	TGTGCCAGCACCCCGAGGTCGCCCCAGATCGGGGAGCTGTTTTTT
TRBV10-3	TRBJ2-7	TRBD2	many	CAISEGSGASYEQYF	TGTGCCATCAGTGAGGGTAGCGGGGCCTCCTACGAGCAGTACTTC
TRBV7-2	TRBJ1-5	NA	NA	CASSLGAGPNQPQHF	TGTGCCAGCAGCCTGGGGGCAGGACCCAATCAGCCCCAGCATTTT
TRBV7-9	TRBJ2-7	NA	NA	CASRPLLSGGPYEQYF	TGTGCCAGCAGGCCCTTGTTATCGGGGGGCCCCTACGAGCAGTACTTC
TRBV7-8	TRBJ2-3	NA	NA	CASSIPRVADTQYF	TGTGCCAGCAGCATACCCCGGGTAGCAGATACGCAGTATTTT
TRBV5-1	TRBJ2-1	NA	NA	CASSPASAGDNEQFF	TGCGCCAGCAGCCCCGCCTCGGCAGGGGACAATGAGCAGTTCTTC
TRBV5-1	TRBJ2-1	NA	few	CASSLAGYRSVDEQFF	TGCGCCAGCAGCTTGGCCGGGTACCGTTCGGTCGATGAGCAGTTCTTC
TRBV9	TRBJ2-7	TRBD2	NA	CASSAVGLAGGEQYF	TGTGCCAGCAGCGCGGTCGGGCTAGCGGGGGGAGAGCAGTACTTC
TRBV4-3	TRBJ1-2	NA	NA	CASSQGGGNYGYTF	TGCGCCAGCAGCCAAGGGGGGGGCAACTATGGCTACACCTTC
TRBV18	TRBJ1-1	NA	NA	CASSPNLGTEAFF	TGTGCCAGCTCACCCAACCTAGGCACTGAAGCTTTCTTT
TRBV18	TRBJ2-5	TRBD1	NA	CATSGATGFQETQYF	TGTGCCACGTCAGGGGCGACAGGGTTTCAAGAGACCCAGTACTTC
TRBV7-2	TRBJ1-6	TRBD1	few	CASSPPGTGRSPLHF	TGTGCCAGCAGCCCGCCCGGGACAGGAAGATCACCCCTCCACTTT
TRBV9	TRBJ2-7	TRBD1	few	CASAPYGTGAIYEQYF	TGTGCCAGCGCTCCCTACGGGACAGGGGCAATCTACGAGCAGTACTTC
TRBV9	TRBJ1-2	NA	NA	CASSVASQGFGYTF	TGTGCCAGCAGCGTAGCGAGTCAGGGCTTTGGCTACACCTTC
TRBV6-5	TRBJ2-1	NA	few	CASSQTGVPYNEQFF	TGTGCCAGCAGTCAAACAGGTGTCCCCTACAATGAGCAGTTCTTC
TRBV25-1	TRBJ1-3	NA	NA	CASIKPPGFLPF	TGTGCCAGCATCAAACCCCCGGGGTTTCTCCCTTTT
TRBV7-9	TRBJ1-6	TRBD1	few	CASSIRDRDNSPLHF	TGTGCCAGCAGCATCCGGGACAGGGATAATTCACCCCTCCACTTT
TRBV18	TRBJ1-5	NA	NA	CASSPRPDQPQHF	TGTGCCAGCTCACCACGTCCTGATCAGCCCCAGCATTTT
TRBV4-3	TRBJ2-3	NA	many	CASSQGLSTDTQYF	TGCGCCAGCAGCCAAGGGCTTAGCACAGATACGCAGTATTTT
TRBV10-1	TRBJ2-1	TRBD1	NA	CASSGDRGRRNEQFF	TGCGCCAGCAGTGGCGACAGGGGGAGGAGGAATGAGCAGTTCTTC
TRBV9	TRBJ2-1	NA	NA	CASSQGGPNEQFF	TGTGCCAGCAGCCAGGGGGGCCCGAATGAGCAGTTCTTC
TRBV7-2	TRBJ2-7	NA	few	CASSLAVSSYEQYF	TGTGCCAGCAGCTTAGCGGTTAGCTCCTACGAGCAGTACTTC
TRBV18	TRBJ2-5	TRBD2	NA	CASSPNPPQRGAPETQYF	TGTGCCAGCTCACCAAACCCCCCCCAGCGGGGGGCCCCAGAGACCCAGTACTTC
TRBV5-4	TRBJ2-1	NA	few	CASSLAKGGGYEQFF	TGTGCCAGCAGCTTGGCCAAGGGGGGGGGCTATGAGCAGTTCTTC
TRBV7-2	TRBJ2-4	TRBD1	many	CASSPTGALAKNIQYF	TGTGCCAGCAGCCCTACAGGGGCCCTAGCCAAAAACATTCAGTACTTC
TRBV7-2	TRBJ1-5	NA	NA	CASSLEVQGTGNQPQHF	TGTGCCAGCAGCTTAGAGGTCCAGGGTACGGGCAATCAGCCCCAGCATTTT
TRBV7-7	TRBJ2-2	NA	few	CASSSGGGELFF	TGTGCTAGCAGCTCCGGGGGCGGGGAGCTGTTTTTT